This T cell receptor (beta chain) originates from a study of blood T cell repertoires in COVID-19. Some clones are missing from TCRdb's copy, which holds only in-frame ones; the method was immunoSEQ multiplex PCR. This table has roughly 250,000 clones, about nine tenths appearing once. The sequence derives from a woman aged 25-40 years with COVID-19, enrolled during active disease. The sample consisted of peripheral blood.

CDR3 residues: CASSSGSGGSGNTIYF. The CDR3 DNA reads TGTGCCAGCAGTTCTGGATCAGGGGGCTCTGGAAACACCATATATTTT. The chain couples TRBV28 to TRBJ1-3, with 7 positions matching TRBD1. The CDR3 is made up of 16 amino acids. J gave up 0 bases and V 4 bases, and 6 bases lay outside the gene matches. Per the germline V gene, CDR1 is MDHEN and CDR2 is SYDVKM.